The clone carrying this T cell receptor beta chain was observed at least ten times. Its antigen remains unknown. TCRdb reprocessed the 5' RACE reads with MiXCR, giving one entry per CDR3 protein. The sample holds roughly 52,000 distinct CDR3 sequences, around 5.8% seen once. The cell input for sorted libraries was 1 million, and those cells were CD4+ or CD8+ T cells. These data belong to a study of neurological immune-mediated disorders. Study outcomes and limitations: The repertoires of 18 of 34 multiple sclerosis patients were placed by phylogenetic grouping in a single related-CDR3 cluster, which may be a signature.

The receptor was isolated from a woman younger than 35 with multiple sclerosis. Sequencing was performed on CD4+ T cells from blood.

CDR3 coding DNA: TGCGCCAGCAGTGAGACAGGGTCTGGGGCCAACGTCCTGACTTTC. Protein product: CASSETGSGANVLTF. V and J are TRBV10-1 and TRBJ2-6; the D gene is possibly TRBD1 (6 bases). The CDR3 runs 15 residues. Trimming removed 2 bases at V and 1 base at J, with 6 bases between. Germline CDR1 and CDR2: WNHNN and SYGVQD (reference sequence).